One and the same sample provided the 8 T cell receptor beta chains below, sequenced in a study of blood T cell repertoires in COVID-19. Here immunoSEQ multiplex PCR was the method, and the copy in TCRdb shows in-frame clones only, minus some. The sample carries about 43,000 clones, approximately 90% recorded once. The sample comprised peripheral blood. The receptors were sampled from a man in his sixties with active COVID-19.

The chain links TRBV5-4 to TRBJ2-1; 10 bases map to TRBD1. Unmatched junction bases numbered 9, after V lost 3 bases and J lost 9 bases. The CDR3 is 15 residues long. Per the germline V gene, CDR1 is SGHNT and CDR2 is YYREEE (reference sequence). This CDR3 is CASSSKGQGYFEQFF. The CDR3 DNA follows: TGTGCCAGCAGCTCCAAGGGACAGGGGTACTTTGAGCAGTTCTTC.

The chain is built from TRBV19 and TRBJ2-1; 7 bases are shared with TRBD2. Germline loops: CDR1 LNHDA, CDR2 SQIVND (reference sequence). This CDR3 comprises 16 residues. J gave up 0 bases and V 5 bases, and 7 bases lay outside the gene matches. CDR3 coding DNA: TGTGCCAGTAGTCTGGGGGGGGAGCGCTCCTACAATGAGCAGTTCTTC. Encoded protein: CASSLGGERSYNEQFF.

V and J are TRBV5-4 and TRBJ2-2; 7 bases are shared with TRBD2. CDR1 SGHNT and CDR2 YYREEE come from the germline V gene (reference sequence). J lost 3 bases, V lost 5 bases, and 10 bases had no gene match. CDR3 length equals 16 residues. Written as DNA, the CDR3 is TGTGCCAGCAGTCCGACTGCCCGGGGGGACACCGGGGAGCTGTTTTTT. This encodes CASSPTARGDTGELFF.

The J gene is TRBJ2-7, the V gene TRBV7-2; a weak D match, TRBD2 (6 bases). CDR1 and CDR2 (germline): SGHTA, FQGNSA. The CDR3 runs to 15 residues. Deletions cut 11 bases from V and 6 bases from J, with 26 bases between. CDR3 in amino acids: CASETIGSASGEQYF. The CDR3 nucleotides are TGTGCCTCTGAGACAATCGGGAGCGCATCGGGCGAGCAGTACTTC.

The chain recombines TRBV19 with TRBJ1-1; the D is unclear. The length of the CDR3 is 12 residues. V lost 5 bases, J lost 1 base, and 5 bases lay in between. The germline V gene has CDR1 LNHDA and CDR2 SQIVND (reference sequence). The CDR3, as DNA: TGTGCCAGTAGTGCCGGGAACACTGAAGCTTTCTTT. As protein: CASSAGNTEAFF.

The chain combines TRBV9 with TRBJ2-2; D unresolved. Germline loops: CDR1 SGDLS, CDR2 YYNGEE. Between the trimmed V and J ends, which lost 2 bases and 4 bases, there was a span of 6 bases. The CDR3 loop spans 13 amino acids. The CDR3 nucleotides read TGTGCCAGCAGCGTTCTATCCACCGGGGAGCTGTTTTTT. Amino acids: CASSVLSTGELFF.

This sequence joins TRBV9 and TRBJ2-7; maybe TRBD1 (6 bases). From germline, CDR1 is SGDLS and CDR2 YYNGEE. The CDR3 has 16 residues. V was cut by 3 bases and J by 6 bases, with 22 bases left in between. The CDR3 sequence is CASSAGGQLGDTEQYF. Here the CDR3 DNA reads TGTGCCAGCAGCGCCGGCGGACAGTTAGGGGACACCGAGCAGTACTTC.

V usage is TRBV7-3 and J usage is TRBJ2-7; TRBD2 matches 8 bases. The germline gives CDR1 SGHTA, CDR2 FQGTGA. The CDR3 extends over 16 amino acids. J lost 0 bases, V lost 5 bases, and 9 bases had no gene match. CDR3 protein: CASSHGNSGVSYEQYF. CDR3 in DNA: TGTGCCAGCAGCCACGGGAATAGCGGGGTCTCCTACGAGCAGTACTTC.